Detailed here is one TCR beta chain. Its antigen is as yet unknown. These data belong to a study of graft-versus-host responses after intestinal transplantation. Study context: The whole recipient group had anti-thymocyte globulin induction followed by tacrolimus and steroids for around 3 years.

Data came from immunoSEQ multiplex PCR; TCRdb stores just in-frame clones and leaves some out. The table lists 100,000 or so clones, 90% to 95% of them singletons, with more than 1.5% in the top ten. General study results and limits: Investigators detected GvH clones in recipient marrow, with some emerging earlier in ileum or blood. Early post-transplant falls in HvG clones accompanied the peak levels of circulating GvH clones. Some patients had graft-donor T cell macrochimerism, and their allografts showed high graft-versus-host to host-versus-graft clonal ratios.

The CDR3 is 15 residues long. Trimming removed 4 bases from V and 12 bases from J; junction bases left unmatched: 10. Germline V lookup: CDR1 LGHNA, CDR2 YSLEER. The sequences come from unstimulated CD8+ T cells sorted from spleen or lymph node cells, collected before intestinal transplant. The chain combines TRBV4-3 with TRBJ2-7; 15 bases map to TRBD2. The clonotype comes from a human donor who received an intestinal transplant. CDR3 amino acids: CASSLGTSGGRRLYF. CDR3 nucleotides: TGCGCCAGCAGCCTCGGGACTAGCGGGGGGCGTCGTTTGTACTTC.